A selection of T cell receptor beta chains follows, all from one sample in a study of CXCR3-negative and CXCR3-positive naive CD8 T cells. TCRdb re-called the 5' RACE reads; one entry per CDR3 protein, DNA not given. The sample includes about 82,000 distinct CDR3 sequences. Specimen: naive CXCR3- CD8+ T cells from blood. Receptor source: a human donor in good health. Some clones in this sample may be carry-over from other donors' samples. The CDR3 runs from the conserved cysteine through the conserved F or W.

V gene	J gene	CDR3 protein
TRBV7-9	TRBJ1-1	CASSPQRGYGTEAFF
TRBV11-2	TRBJ2-7	CASSSDREPSYEQYF
TRBV15	TRBJ1-4	CATSLSGGPVLFF
TRBV4-3	TRBJ2-3	CASSQDERGGTDTQYF
TRBV2	TRBJ2-2	CASSPLGELFF
TRBV29-1	TRBJ2-3	CSVVSGVTDTQYF
TRBV12-3/TRBV12-4	TRBJ2-1	CASRSTSPSEQFF
TRBV7-3	TRBJ1-5	CASRGDQPQHF
TRBV6-5	TRBJ2-7	CASSSRTGYEQYF
TRBV12-3/TRBV12-4	TRBJ2-7	CASSGGDYEQYF
TRBV15	TRBJ2-7	CATSRDRVLEQYF
TRBV29-1	TRBJ1-3	CSAREGNTIYF
TRBV5-1	TRBJ2-1	CASSSGNNEQFF
TRBV9	TRBJ1-1	CASSVGADGAEAFF
TRBV24-1	TRBJ2-2	CATSDGGELFF
TRBV29-1	TRBJ2-5	CSVELAGGSIQETQYF
TRBV21-1	TRBJ2-1	CASRKGCPGPTYNEQFF
TRBV5-1	TRBJ1-1	CASSLEGTEAAEAFF
TRBV6-1	TRBJ2-5	CASSKTGRETQYF
TRBV29-1	TRBJ1-3	CSVKDSGNTIYF
TRBV29-1	TRBJ2-7	CSVVPPGLETYEQYF
TRBV5-1	TRBJ2-7	CASSYASEYEQYF
TRBV20-1	TRBJ2-3	CSARPSRDEDTQYF
TRBV29-1	TRBJ2-1	CSAEGRAEYNEQFF
TRBV6-6	TRBJ2-1	CASSYESPLAPQNNEQFF
TRBV20-1	TRBJ2-4	CSARDQRGDKNIQYF
TRBV7-2	TRBJ2-3	CASSPTTDTQYF
TRBV6-5	TRBJ1-1	CASSRLTATEAFF
TRBV29-1	TRBJ1-2	CSVDRGSYGYTF
TRBV29-1	TRBJ1-2	CSVDSESPYGYTF
TRBV7-7	TRBJ2-1	CASSLGTSGNNEQFF
TRBV4-1	TRBJ1-2	CASSQGWQGGHGYTF
TRBV29-1	TRBJ2-2	CSVEDARWGKGSTGELFF
TRBV7-3	TRBJ2-1	CASSPSLMTSYNEQFF
TRBV4-1	TRBJ1-4	CASGGQSNEKLFF
TRBV29-1	TRBJ1-1	CSVGGQGSTEAFF
TRBV7-8	TRBJ1-1	CASSAARWPKGDTEAFF
TRBV29-1	TRBJ1-2	CSVSTGNYGYTF
TRBV6-2/TRBV6-3	TRBJ1-6	CASSYSATHSPLHF